This T cell receptor beta chain stems from a study of shared clonotypes between healthy human individuals. As concerns this clone: Antigen specificity is unknown.

Study results and caveats: As a rule, naive subsets had a larger estimated richness than memory subsets.

Researchers partitioned CD4+ cells into CD45RA+ naive and CD45RA-negative memory subsets. The CDR3 spans 15 residues. Germline V CDR1 and CDR2: MNHEY, SVGAGI. The ends were cut back, 2 bases at V and 1 base at J, with 10 bases in the middle. The assay was immunoSEQ multiplex PCR, and TCRdb's table has in-frame clones only and misses some. The sample yields 2 million to 2.5 million clones, 95% seen once. Sequenced material: naive CD4+ T cells sorted from blood. Specified subset: CD45RA+ positively selected. This sequence was found in a man aged 18 to 29 in good health. The J gene is TRBJ2-3, the V gene TRBV6-5; no clear D. The CDR3 loop reads CASSYAGPGTDTQYF. In DNA, the CDR3 is TGTGCCAGCAGTTACGCTGGCCCGGGCACAGATACGCAGTATTTT.